Listed below are T cell receptor beta chains from one sample, sequenced in a study of T cells after yellow fever vaccination. TCRdb analysed the 5' RACE reads with MiXCR anew, one entry per CDR3 protein. The sample yields just under 85,000 distinct CDR3 sequences, about an eighth seen once. This specimen was CD8+ T cells not binding an NS4B(214-222) dextramer, sorted from PBMCs, taken roughly 20 days after the first yellow fever vaccination. The receptors stem from a man between 18 and 29 years old who received the YFV17D yellow fever vaccine. The CDR3 runs from the conserved cysteine through the conserved F or W. Each record gives: CDR3 protein, CDR3 DNA, D gene, J gene, V gene, clone size. A D gene is named only where the DNA matches it firmly. A clone size is listed for some rows: how often the clone was seen (once, few, many), or a class if it is expanded.

cdr3_aa: CASSHRTGYNEQFF
cdr3_nt: TGCGCCAGCAGCCATAGGACAGGGTACAATGAGCAGTTCTTC
d_call: TRBD1
j_call: TRBJ2-1
v_call: TRBV4-3
clone_size: many

cdr3_aa: CASSPGAQYEQYF
cdr3_nt: TGTGCCAGCAGCCCCGGGGCCCAATACGAGCAGTACTTC
d_call: NA
j_call: TRBJ2-7
v_call: TRBV7-6
clone_size: few

cdr3_aa: CASNQEASNSPLHF
cdr3_nt: TGTGCCAGCAACCAAGAGGCCTCTAATTCACCCCTCCACTTT
d_call: NA
j_call: TRBJ1-6
v_call: TRBV3-1
clone_size: few

cdr3_aa: CASSYSEYSNTGELFF
cdr3_nt: TGTGCCAGCAGTTACTCGGAATACTCGAACACCGGGGAGCTGTTTTTT
d_call: NA
j_call: TRBJ2-2
v_call: TRBV6-5
clone_size: few

cdr3_aa: CASSKTLDRDNYEQYF
cdr3_nt: TGTGCCAGCAGCAAAACTCTTGACAGGGATAATTACGAGCAGTACTTC
d_call: TRBD1
j_call: TRBJ2-7
v_call: TRBV27
clone_size: many

cdr3_aa: CASSLPNEKLFF
cdr3_nt: TGTGCCAGCAGTTTACCTAATGAAAAACTGTTTTTT
d_call: NA
j_call: TRBJ1-4
v_call: TRBV27
clone_size: few

cdr3_aa: CATSDQPSGGTDTQYF
cdr3_nt: TGTGCCACCAGTGATCAGCCTAGCGGGGGCACAGATACGCAGTATTTT
d_call: TRBD2
j_call: TRBJ2-3
v_call: TRBV24-1
clone_size: few

cdr3_aa: CASSAGTQGTQYF
cdr3_nt: TGTGCCAGCAGCGCGGGGACCCAGGGGACCCAGTACTTC
d_call: NA
j_call: TRBJ2-5
v_call: TRBV7-3
clone_size: few

cdr3_aa: CASSQDRTDTQYF
cdr3_nt: TGTGCCAGCAGCCAGGACAGAACCGATACGCAGTATTTT
d_call: NA
j_call: TRBJ2-3
v_call: TRBV11-2
clone_size: NA

cdr3_aa: CASSAGTGQNTEAFF
cdr3_nt: TGTGCCAGCAGCGCCGGGACAGGGCAGAACACTGAAGCTTTCTTT
d_call: TRBD1
j_call: TRBJ1-1
v_call: TRBV27
clone_size: few

cdr3_aa: CASSPRDRLTYEQYF
cdr3_nt: TGTGCCAGCAGCCCCCGGGACAGGCTAACCTACGAGCAGTACTTC
d_call: TRBD1
j_call: TRBJ2-7
v_call: TRBV9
clone_size: many

cdr3_aa: CASSLRTSSYPTQYF
cdr3_nt: TGTGCCAGCAGCTTAAGGACTAGCTCCTACCCCACGCAGTATTTT
d_call: TRBD2
j_call: TRBJ2-3
v_call: TRBV13
clone_size: few

cdr3_aa: CASTPKIEYNEQFF
cdr3_nt: TGTGCCAGCACACCTAAGATTGAATACAATGAGCAGTTCTTC
d_call: NA
j_call: TRBJ2-1
v_call: TRBV7-9
clone_size: NA

cdr3_aa: CASVTGENIQYF
cdr3_nt: TGTGCCTCCGTGACGGGGGAAAACATTCAGTACTTC
d_call: NA
j_call: TRBJ2-4
v_call: TRBV30
clone_size: few

cdr3_aa: CASSYSEGAGETQYF
cdr3_nt: TGTGCCAGCAGTTACTCGGAGGGGGCGGGGGAGACCCAGTACTTC
d_call: NA
j_call: TRBJ2-5
v_call: TRBV6-5
clone_size: NA

cdr3_aa: CASSQDIKRGSSYNEQFF
cdr3_nt: TGTGCCAGCAGCCAAGATATCAAGCGGGGTAGCTCCTACAATGAGCAGTTCTTC
d_call: TRBD2
j_call: TRBJ2-1
v_call: TRBV3-1
clone_size: few

cdr3_aa: CASSTPGEKLFF
cdr3_nt: TGTGCCAGCAGTACTCCGGGTGAAAAACTGTTTTTT
d_call: NA
j_call: TRBJ1-4
v_call: TRBV6-5
clone_size: few

cdr3_aa: CASSTDVEGGGYTF
cdr3_nt: TGTGCCAGCAGCACAGATGTGGAAGGGGGCGGCTACACCTTC
d_call: TRBD1
j_call: TRBJ1-2
v_call: TRBV13
clone_size: few

cdr3_aa: CASSLRTRRDEQFF
cdr3_nt: TGTGCCAGCAGCCTTCGGACACGAAGGGATGAGCAGTTCTTC
d_call: NA
j_call: TRBJ2-1
v_call: TRBV11-3
clone_size: NA

cdr3_aa: CASSLVGAATYEQYF
cdr3_nt: TGCGCCAGCAGCTTGGTAGGGGCCGCTACCTACGAGCAGTACTTC
d_call: NA
j_call: TRBJ2-7
v_call: TRBV5-1
clone_size: NA

cdr3_aa: CASSIGTGPYNEQFF
cdr3_nt: TGTGCCAGTAGTATAGGAACAGGGCCATACAATGAGCAGTTCTTC
d_call: NA
j_call: TRBJ2-1
v_call: TRBV19
clone_size: few

cdr3_aa: CASSVVEGKGGAYNEQFF
cdr3_nt: TGTGCCAGCAGCGTAGTCGAGGGGAAGGGGGGCGCTTACAATGAGCAGTTCTTC
d_call: NA
j_call: TRBJ2-1
v_call: TRBV9
clone_size: few

cdr3_aa: CASSLGAAGATYEQYF
cdr3_nt: TGCGCCAGCAGCTTGGGGGCCGCCGGCGCAACCTACGAGCAGTACTTC
d_call: NA
j_call: TRBJ2-7
v_call: TRBV5-1
clone_size: few

cdr3_aa: CARSPGGQHNEQFF
cdr3_nt: TGTGCCAGGAGCCCGGGGGGACAGCACAATGAGCAGTTCTTC
d_call: NA
j_call: TRBJ2-1
v_call: TRBV4-2
clone_size: NA

cdr3_aa: CASSISQGNTEAFF
cdr3_nt: TGTGCCAGTAGTATAAGTCAAGGCAACACTGAAGCTTTCTTT
d_call: NA
j_call: TRBJ1-1
v_call: TRBV19
clone_size: NA

cdr3_aa: CAISGRQGAYEQYF
cdr3_nt: TGTGCCATCAGTGGAAGACAGGGGGCCTACGAGCAGTACTTC
d_call: TRBD1
j_call: TRBJ2-7
v_call: TRBV10-3
clone_size: few

cdr3_aa: CASSQGEALGTEAFF
cdr3_nt: TGCGCCAGCAGCCAAGGGGAGGCCTTGGGGACTGAAGCTTTCTTT
d_call: NA
j_call: TRBJ1-1
v_call: TRBV4-1
clone_size: NA

cdr3_aa: CASSGWEAPEKLFF
cdr3_nt: TGTGCCAGCAGCGGCTGGGAAGCCCCAGAAAAACTGTTTTTT
d_call: NA
j_call: TRBJ1-4
v_call: TRBV7-2
clone_size: few

cdr3_aa: CASSQGLPSSYNEQFF
cdr3_nt: TGTGCCAGCAGCCAAGGACTTCCAAGCTCCTACAATGAGCAGTTCTTC
d_call: NA
j_call: TRBJ2-1
v_call: TRBV14
clone_size: NA

cdr3_aa: CASSYTTTNEKLFF
cdr3_nt: TGTGCCAGCAGTTATACAACTACTAATGAAAAACTGTTTTTT
d_call: NA
j_call: TRBJ1-4
v_call: TRBV6-5
clone_size: NA

cdr3_aa: CASSFFLTGGQPQHF
cdr3_nt: TGTGCCAGCAGTTTCTTTCTGACAGGTGGACAGCCCCAGCATTTT
d_call: NA
j_call: TRBJ1-5
v_call: TRBV12-3/TRBV12-4
clone_size: few

cdr3_aa: CASSYSLAGGFYGYTF
cdr3_nt: TGTGCCAGCAGTTACTCTTTAGCAGGGGGCTTCTATGGCTACACCTTC
d_call: TRBD1
j_call: TRBJ1-2
v_call: TRBV6-2/TRBV6-3
clone_size: NA

cdr3_aa: CASSLGRGEQYF
cdr3_nt: TGTGCCAGCAGTTTAGGGCGGGGGGAGCAGTACTTC
d_call: TRBD2
j_call: TRBJ2-7
v_call: TRBV27
clone_size: few

cdr3_aa: CASSQGGTGRLLHF
cdr3_nt: TGCGCCAGCAGCCAAGGGGGCACAGGACGTCTCCTCCACTTT
d_call: NA
j_call: TRBJ1-6
v_call: TRBV4-1
clone_size: NA

cdr3_aa: CSARVGVRNTEAFF
cdr3_nt: TGCAGTGCTAGAGTCGGGGTAAGGAACACTGAAGCTTTCTTT
d_call: NA
j_call: TRBJ1-1
v_call: TRBV20-1
clone_size: few

cdr3_aa: CASSLDVFSAANTGELFF
cdr3_nt: TGTGCCAGCAGCTTAGACGTATTTTCTGCCGCGAACACCGGGGAGCTGTTTTTT
d_call: NA
j_call: TRBJ2-2
v_call: TRBV11-1
clone_size: NA

cdr3_aa: CASSQVFGTGQTPLHF
cdr3_nt: TGCGCCAGCAGCCAAGTATTCGGGACAGGGCAGACACCCCTCCACTTT
d_call: TRBD1
j_call: TRBJ1-6
v_call: TRBV4-3
clone_size: NA

cdr3_aa: CASSLLRQAGYNEQFF
cdr3_nt: TGTGCCAGCAGCTTACTACGACAGGCCGGGTACAATGAGCAGTTCTTC
d_call: NA
j_call: TRBJ2-1
v_call: TRBV7-6
clone_size: few

cdr3_aa: CASSVYRVWNQPQHF
cdr3_nt: TGTGCCAGCAGCGTCTACAGGGTTTGGAACCAGCCCCAGCATTTT
d_call: NA
j_call: TRBJ1-5
v_call: TRBV11-3
clone_size: NA

cdr3_aa: CASTPSMGPYEQYF
cdr3_nt: TGTGCCAGCACGCCCTCAATGGGGCCCTACGAGCAGTACTTC
d_call: NA
j_call: TRBJ2-7
v_call: TRBV3-1
clone_size: NA

cdr3_aa: CASSFRGRNTDTQYF
cdr3_nt: TGTGCCAGCAGCTTTCGTGGGAGAAACACAGATACGCAGTATTTT
d_call: NA
j_call: TRBJ2-3
v_call: TRBV7-9
clone_size: few